This note documents a single T cell receptor beta chain sequence. The data were obtained in a study of blood T cell repertoires in COVID-19. Clones were sequenced by immunoSEQ multiplex PCR, and TCRdb holds only the in-frame ones, with some missing. This table has 190,000 or so clones, 87% appearing once. V was clipped by 3 bases and J by 0 bases; unmatched bases: 3. In germline, CDR1 is SGDLS, CDR2 YYNGEE. This CDR3 is 16 amino acids long. V and J are TRBV9 and TRBJ2-7, with 13 bases lining up with TRBD2. Sequenced input: peripheral blood. The sequence was obtained from a woman in her late teens or twenties who had recovered from COVID-19. CDR3 residues: CASSEGTSGDSYEQYF. CDR3 DNA: TGTGCCAGCAGCGAGGGGACTAGCGGGGACTCCTACGAGCAGTACTTC.